A single sample gave rise to the 7 T cell receptor beta chains below, sequenced in a study of T-cell reconstitution after alpha-beta-depleted transplantation in children. It was with unique molecular identifiers that the TCRbeta library was prepared. TCRdb processed the PCR reads anew with MiXCR; each CDR3 protein has one entry. The sample lists 200,000 to 250,000 distinct CDR3 sequences, approximately 12% occurring once. Sequencing was performed on PBMCs from the stem cell graft donor, taken from the stem cell graft. These receptors were taken from a human donor who donated a stem cell graft to a child with acute lymphoblastic leukemia.

With respect to this clonotype: With a much larger clone just one base away, this may be a read error. The chain carries TRBV28 and TRBJ2-1; TRBD2 agrees at 7 bases. V lost 3 bases and J lost 2; bases outside the gene matches: 4. The CDR3 covers 15 residues. The germline gives CDR1 MDHEN, CDR2 SYDVKM. The CDR3 sequence is CASSFRRGAYNEQFF. The CDR3 coding sequence is TGTGCCAGCAGTTTCCGCCGGGGGGCCTACAATGAGCAGTTCTTC. The full variable domain, its missing parts supplied by reference TRBV28 and TRBJ2-1, is DVKVTQSSRYLVKRTGEKVFLECVQDMDHENMFWYRQDPGLGLRLIYFSYDVKMKEKGDIPEGYSVSREKKERFSLILESASTNQTSMYLCASSFRRGAYNEQFFGPGTRLTVL.

In this sample, this clonotype turned up many times. The gene calls are TRBV5-1 and TRBJ2-2; TRBD2 is a possible D gene (5 bases). Germline lookup yields CDR1 SGHRS and CDR2 YFSETQ. V was trimmed by 1 base and J by 4 bases, leaving 11 bases between them. The CDR3 is 15 residues long. This chain's CDR3 is CASSLRGGGTGELFF. The DNA for the CDR3 is TGCGCCAGCAGCTTGCGGGGTGGAGGCACCGGGGAGCTGTTTTTT.

This clonotype was counted at least ten times. The gene calls are TRBV7-2 and TRBJ2-5; D might be TRBD1 (6 bases). Germline lookup yields CDR1 SGHTA and CDR2 FQGNSA. This CDR3 is built from 16 residues. The V end lost 4 bases, the J end lost 2 bases, and 17 bases lay between the germline ends. CDR3 DNA: TGTGCCAGCAGCTCAGGACCATTCAGGGGTCAAGAGACCCAGTACTTC. Its translation: CASSSGPFRGQETQYF.

The rearrangement links TRBV11-1 to TRBJ2-5; D gene ambiguous. Trimming removed 5 bases at V and 4 bases at J, with 14 bases between. Germline-derived CDR1 and CDR2 are SGHAT and FQDESV (reference sequence). The CDR3 spans 14 residues. The CDR3 DNA is TGTGCCAGCAGCCCTCCCGGCAACGCAGAGACCCAGTACTTC. Translated: CASSPPGNAETQYF.

This clonotype was observed many times. The chain is built from TRBV5-1 and TRBJ2-3; unclear D gene. This CDR3 spans 15 amino acids. Trimming pared 3 bases from V and 3 bases from J, leaving 14 bases between. Germline V lookup: CDR1 SGHRS, CDR2 YFSETQ. Here the CDR3 DNA reads TGCGCCAGCAGCTCCCCGACTCAACGAACAGATACGCAGTATTTT. This gives the protein CASSSPTQRTDTQYF.

J is TRBJ2-5 and V is TRBV5-1, with 7 bases lining up with TRBD1. Germline V gene data show CDR1 as SGHRS and CDR2 as YFSETQ. This CDR3 contains 16 residues. V trimming: 5 bases; J trimming: 0 bases; junction bases outside the gene matches: 10. The CDR3 spells CASRAPRQGHQETQYF. The CDR3 nucleotides read TGCGCCAGCAGAGCGCCCCGACAGGGCCACCAAGAGACCCAGTACTTC.

This chain joins TRBV30 and TRBJ2-5, with TRBD1 as a possible D gene (7 bases). The germline V and J ends were trimmed by 4 bases and 5 bases, with 8 bases remaining between them. In germline, CDR1 is GTSNPN, CDR2 SVGIG (reference sequence). This CDR3 region has 11 residues. CDR3 residues: CAWTGGETQYF. The CDR3 DNA reads TGTGCCTGGACAGGGGGGGAGACCCAGTACTTC.